A single sample gave rise to the 21 T cell receptor beta chains below, sequenced in a study of blood T cell repertoires in COVID-19. Sequencing used immunoSEQ multiplex PCR; TCRdb keeps in-frame clones, though not all of them. The sample holds roughly 61,000 clones, around 66% seen once. The sample comprised PBMCs or T cells enriched from blood (not recorded which). These receptors were collected from a woman aged 55-70 years who had been exposed to COVID-19.

This chain connects TRBV6-1 to TRBJ2-1; D gene ambiguous. Germline V gene sequence: CDR1 MNHNS, CDR2 SASEGT. The germline V and J ends were trimmed by 2 bases and 7 bases, with 9 bases remaining between them. CDR3 length equals 13 residues. The DNA of the CDR3 is TGTGCCAGCAGTGAACCCCCTAGGAATGAGCAGTTCTTC. Its translation: CASSEPPRNEQFF.

This rearrangement joins TRBV6-5 to TRBJ1-2; D gene uncertain. The CDR3 contains 14 residues. Deletions cut 0 bases from V and 10 bases from J, with 15 bases between. CDR1 and CDR2 (germline): MNHEY, SVGAGI. DNA for the CDR3: TGTGCCAGCAGTTACTCGATCAGTTGGAGGCTCTACACCTTC. It translates to CASSYSISWRLYTF.

This clone was counted only a few times. The chain couples TRBV27 to TRBJ2-7; D possibly corresponds to TRBD1 (6 bases). The CDR3 consists of 13 residues. With 6 bases removed from V and 3 bases from J, the gap between germline ends came to 12 bases. CDR1 is MNHEY and CDR2 is SMNVEV in the germline V gene (reference sequence). The CDR3 region has the DNA TGTGCCAGCAGCAGGGGAGTTAGCTACGAGCAGTACTTC. As protein: CASSRGVSYEQYF.

Concerning this clone: Other DNA sequences in this sample translate to the same CDR3. CDR3 nucleotides: TGTGCCAGCAGTTTGGGGGGGGCTAACTATGGCTACACCTTC. Its translation is CASSLGGANYGYTF. The rearrangement joins TRBV28 to TRBJ1-2, with D possibly TRBD1 on 5 matching bases. This CDR3 region has 14 residues. CDR1 MDHEN and CDR2 SYDVKM come from the germline V gene. The ends were cut back, 3 bases at V and 0 bases at J, with 8 bases in the middle.

The chain uses TRBV9 and TRBJ1-6, with TRBD1 identical over 8 bases. V was pared by 4 bases and J by 10 bases, with 10 bases of the junction left unmatched. Germline loops: CDR1 SGDLS, CDR2 YYNGEE. CDR3 size: 15 residues. The CDR3 nucleotides read TGTGCCAGCAGCACTACGGGACAGGTTCGATCACCCCTCCACTTT. Amino acids: CASSTTGQVRSPLHF.

A few counts support this clone. V is TRBV24-1 and J is TRBJ2-3; TRBD2 might be the D (5 bases). This CDR3 is 15 amino acids long. Germline V gene data show CDR1 as KGHDR and CDR2 as SFDVKD. The germline V and J ends were trimmed by 3 bases and 4 bases, with 13 bases remaining between them. The CDR3: CATSDRTGWADTQYF. For the CDR3, the DNA is TGTGCCACCAGTGATCGAACGGGATGGGCAGATACGCAGTATTTT.

V and J are TRBV7-6 and TRBJ2-1; D is perhaps TRBD2 (6 bases). V was clipped by 5 bases and J by 9 bases, with 17 bases between them. Germline CDR1 is SGHVS and CDR2 is FNYEAQ. The CDR3 extends over 14 amino acids. CDR3 in DNA: TGTGCCAGCAGCCTCAGATCGGGAGAGGGTGAGCAGTTCTTC. The encoded protein is CASSLRSGEGEQFF.

The CDR3 loop reads CASSGLTGGVEKLFF. DNA for the CDR3: TGTGCCAGCAGTGGGTTAACAGGGGGTGTTGAAAAACTGTTTTTT. The chain has TRBV25-1 and TRBJ1-4; 8 bases fit TRBD1. Germline trimming cut 4 bases from V and 7 bases from J; bases unmatched to any gene: 8. The CDR3 covers 15 residues. The germline V gene has CDR1 MGHDK and CDR2 SYGVNS.

The chain joins TRBV2 to TRBJ1-2, with 7 bases matching TRBD1. J was trimmed by 1 base and V by 6 bases; bases with no gene match: 8. From germline, CDR1 is SNHLY and CDR2 FYNNEI. This CDR3 contains 15 residues. The CDR3 bases are TGTGCCAGCAGGGCAGGGACAGCGATTAACTATGGCTACACCTTC. Protein product: CASRAGTAINYGYTF.

The V and J genes are TRBV6-6 and TRBJ2-7, with 8 positions matching TRBD1. Germline lookup yields CDR1 MNHNY and CDR2 SVGAGI (reference sequence). CDR3 length: 13 residues. With V trimmed by 5 bases and J by 1 base, 1 base remained unmatched. The CDR3 loop reads CASSRQGSYEQYF. The DNA of the CDR3 is TGTGCCAGCAGTCGACAGGGGTCCTACGAGCAGTACTTC.

This rearrangement joins TRBV11-2 to TRBJ2-1; D may be TRBD1 (6 bases). Germline values: CDR1 SGHAT, CDR2 FQNNGV. Trimming took 2 bases from V and 7 from J, leaving 24 bases between them. The CDR3 covers 18 residues. The CDR3 DNA reads as TGTGCCAGCAGCTTAACACAGGGAAGGTGGATGGTGGTAAATGAGCAGTTCTTC. Translation gives CASSLTQGRWMVVNEQFF. Full variable domain (outside the CDR3, taken from reference TRBV11-2 and TRBJ2-1): EAGVAQSPRYKIIEKRQSVAFWCNPISGHATLYWYQQILGQGPKLLIQFQNNGVVDDSQLPKDRFSAERLKGVDSTLKIQPAKLEDSAVYLCASSLTQGRWMVVNEQFFGPGTRLTVL.

The V gene is TRBV9, the J gene TRBJ1-1; D unclear. V lost 2 bases and J 1 base, leaving 9 bases between the germline ends. The CDR3 is 14 residues long. From germline, CDR1 is SGDLS and CDR2 YYNGEE. CDR3 coding DNA: TGTGCCAGCAGCGTGGGAGCCTCGAACACTGAAGCTTTCTTT. This sequence encodes CASSVGASNTEAFF.

The rearrangement joins TRBV4-3 to TRBJ2-4, with 7 nucleotides matching TRBD2. Germline V gene lookup returns CDR1 LGHNA and CDR2 YSLEER. V lost 0 bases and J lost 10; bases outside the gene matches: 12. This CDR3 contains 16 residues. CDR3 sequence reads: CASSQDGGAGRTIQYF. The CDR3 coding sequence is TGCGCCAGCAGCCAAGATGGGGGAGCGGGACGGACAATTCAGTACTTC.

In its sample, this clone was seen many times. The CDR3 DNA follows: TGTGCCAGCAGCTTGGGTAGTGGGGGGGCCCTATCCGAGCAGTACTTC. Its translation: CASSLGSGGALSEQYF. The chain recombines TRBV5-4 with TRBJ2-7, with D possibly being TRBD2 (7 bases). The CDR3 spans 16 residues. V was clipped by 0 bases and J by 6 bases, with 19 bases between them. CDR1 is SGHNT and CDR2 is YYREEE in the germline V gene (reference sequence).

The rearrangement joins TRBV18 to TRBJ1-2; 8 positions agree with TRBD1. This CDR3 contains 19 residues. Germline V gene sequence: CDR1 KGHSH, CDR2 LQKENI. J gave up 3 bases and V 0 bases, and 15 bases lay outside the gene matches. The CDR3 nucleotides read TGTGCCAGCTCACCACCTAGGCTTGGCAGGGGGCGCGGTGACTATGGCTACACCTTC. Its translation: CASSPPRLGRGRGDYGYTF.

Only one count was recorded for this clone. The rearrangement joins TRBV7-8 to TRBJ2-1, with D tentatively TRBD1 (5 bases). CDR3 length: 11 residues. Germline CDR1 reads SGHVS; CDR2 reads FQNEAQ. V lost 10 bases and J lost 7, with 11 bases in between. The CDR3 here is CATTELNEQFF. In DNA, the CDR3 is TGTGCCACGACAGAGCTAAATGAGCAGTTCTTC.

This sequence joins TRBV3-1 (or the pseudogene TRBV3-2) and TRBJ2-7; D gene unclear. Trimming took off 2 bases at V and 3 bases at J, with 14 bases between the two ends. Germline V gene sequence: CDR1 LGHDT, CDR2 YNNKEL (reference sequence). The CDR3 sequence is 15 residues long. The CDR3 region has the DNA TGTGCCAGCAGCCAAATGTTTGGCGGTAACTACGAGCAGTACTTC. Translated: CASSQMFGGNYEQYF.

The chain joins TRBV20-1 to TRBJ2-5; tentatively, D is TRBD2 (6 bases). CDR1 is DFQATT and CDR2 is SNEGSKA in the germline V gene (reference sequence). The CDR3 has 11 amino acids. Between the trimmed V and J ends, which lost 7 bases and 2 bases, there was a span of 8 bases. Written as DNA, the CDR3 is TGCAGTGTCAGCGGGCAAGAGACCCAGTACTTC. Encoded protein: CSVSGQETQYF.

The V call is TRBV3-1 (or the pseudogene TRBV3-2), the J call TRBJ1-1; 7 bases fit TRBD1. This CDR3 has 12 amino acids. CDR1 is LGHDT, CDR2 YNNKEL, per germline (reference sequence). V lost 0 bases to trimming and J lost 9 bases; unmatched junction nucleotides: 1. CDR3: CASSQETGKAFF. The CDR3 DNA follows: TGTGCCAGCAGCCAAGAGACAGGGAAAGCTTTCTTT.

The chain combines TRBV19 with TRBJ1-5; TRBD1 matches at 7 bases. J was trimmed by 6 bases and V by 5 bases; bases with no gene match: 7. Germline lookup yields CDR1 LNHDA and CDR2 SQIVND (reference sequence). The CDR3 runs to 14 residues. The CDR3 loop is CASSVGQPFQPQHF. The CDR3 DNA is TGTGCCAGTAGTGTGGGACAGCCATTTCAGCCCCAGCATTTT. The variable domain in full, with the rest retrieved from reference TRBV19 and TRBJ1-5, is DGGITQSPKYLFRKEGQNVTLSCEQNLNHDAMYWYRQDPGQGLRLIYYSQIVNDFQKGDIAEGYSVSREKKESFPLTVTSAQKNPTAFYLCASSVGQPFQPQHFGDGTRLSIL.

The chain links TRBV3-1 (or the pseudogene TRBV3-2) to TRBJ2-1; D is perhaps TRBD2 (7 bases). Germline values: CDR1 LGHDT, CDR2 YNNKEL (reference sequence). The CDR3 is 13 amino acids. The V and J ends lost 0 bases and 11 bases respectively, with 11 bases between them. The CDR3 coding sequence is TGTGCCAGCAGCCAAGAACGGGGGGCCAAGCAGTTCTTC. Translating it yields CASSQERGAKQFF.